This T cell receptor beta chain was profiled in a study of blood T cell repertoires in COVID-19. Overall study context: Samples of COVID-19 (acute and convalescent) were obtained from the United States, Italy and Spain. T cells, B-cell-depleted T cells, or PBMCs provided the cDNA or gDNA that served as material.

In the original analysis: From reference gene primer amplification, estimates of nucleated cell counts were derived. Sequencing was performed with immunoSEQ multiplex PCR; in TCRdb, only in-frame clones are kept and a portion is missing. V, J and clone size reflect that table, while D and trimming were determined from the DNA. The table lists 150,000 to 200,000 clones, more than 75% of them singletons, with roughly 3.3% in the top ten. The CDR3 totals 17 residues. Per the germline V gene, CDR1 is SGHAT and CDR2 is FQNNGV. After removal of 0 bases from V and 2 bases from J, the junction contained 6 bases not matched to a gene.

Sequencing was done on a sample of peripheral blood. This clonotype originated in a man between 18 and 35 years old with active or convalescent COVID-19. The V and J genes are TRBV11-2 and TRBJ2-1; 8 bases align to TRBD2. The CDR3 is CASSLDDLAGPYNEQFF. CDR3 nucleotide sequence: TGTGCCAGCAGCTTAGATGACCTAGCGGGCCCCTACAATGAGCAGTTCTTC.